The 27 T cell receptor beta chains below all came from one sample that was sequenced in a study of CD8 T cells in ankylosing spondylitis. TCRdb independently ran MiXCR on the 5' RACE reads; one entry per CDR3 protein. This table has fewer than 200,000 distinct CDR3 sequences, 9.8% appearing once. Sequenced material: blood, either unsorted or a sorted T cell fraction (not recorded which). The receptors shown here come from a female donor with ankylosing spondylitis or in good health (not recorded which).

This clonotype was observed many times. The CDR3 nucleotides are TGCGCCAGCAGCCAAGATCCAGGGGCAGAAGAGACCCAGTACTTC. Amino acids: CASSQDPGAEETQYF. This chain uses TRBV4-3 with TRBJ2-5, with D tentatively TRBD1 (6 bases). This CDR3 has 15 residues. The germline CDR1 and CDR2 sequences are LGHNA and YSLEER. Trimming shortened V by 0 bases and J by 3 bases, and 11 bases separated the two germline ends.

This clonotype was recorded at least ten times. This chain uses TRBV29-1 with TRBJ2-7; maybe TRBD2 (6 bases). The CDR3 runs 13 residues. Germline CDR1 reads SQVTM; CDR2 reads ANQGSEA. V was cut by 7 bases and J by 0 bases, with 13 bases left in between. The DNA of the CDR3 is TGCAGCGCCCTAGCGCCGAGCTCCTACGAGCAGTACTTC. Translation: CSALAPSSYEQYF.

This clonotype was seen at least ten times. The genes are TRBV6-5 and TRBJ2-2; D is unclear. This CDR3 contains 13 residues. Germline loops: CDR1 MNHEY, CDR2 SVGAGI. V shed 2 bases and J shed 7 bases, with 8 bases lying between them. The CDR3 coding sequence is TGTGCCAGCAGTTACGGCGTGGGCGGGGAGCTGTTTTTT. Translated: CASSYGVGGELFF.

The chain uses TRBV9 and TRBJ2-2; 9 bases fit TRBD2. The V gene's germline CDR1 is SGDLS and CDR2 YYNGEE. This CDR3 is built from 16 residues. With V trimmed by 4 bases and J by 3 bases, 7 bases remained unmatched. CDR3 DNA: TGTGCCAGCAGCTCCTTAGCGGGGGAAGACACCGGGGAGCTGTTTTTT. It codes for CASSSLAGEDTGELFF. Together with reference TRBV9 and TRBJ2-2, the CDR3 gives the full variable domain: DSGVTQTPKHLITATGQRVTLRCSPRSGDLSVYWYQQSLDQGLQFLIQYYNGEERAKGNILERFSAQQFPDLHSELNLSSLELGDSALYFCASSSLAGEDTGELFFGEGSRLTVL.

This clonotype appeared a few times. V and J are TRBV5-1 and TRBJ2-1; 10 nucleotides align to TRBD2. The V segment lost 4 bases and the J segment 6 bases; nucleotides outside the gene matches: 7. The germline V gene has CDR1 SGHRS and CDR2 YFSETQ. The CDR3 is made up of 15 amino acids. The CDR3 spells CASSQREGLSNEQFF. DNA of the CDR3: TGCGCCAGCAGCCAGCGGGAGGGGTTGAGCAATGAGCAGTTCTTC. Full variable domain (rest looked up from reference TRBV5-1 and TRBJ2-1): KAGVTQTPRYLIKTRGQQVTLSCSPISGHRSVSWYQQTPGQGLQFLFEYFSETQRNKGNFPGRFSGRQFSNSRSEMNVSTLELGDSALYLCASSQREGLSNEQFFGPGTRLTVL.

This clonotype has just a few counts. The junction does not match germline at one end; this may be a read error. The chain has TRBV7-7 and TRBJ1-4; 9 bases match TRBD1. Germline CDR1 is SSHAT and CDR2 is FNYEAQ (reference sequence). The CDR3 runs 15 residues. The CDR3 nucleotides are TGTGCTAGCACCCTTGGGACAGGGAGAAATGAAAAACTGTTTTTT. Amino acids: CASTLGTGRNEKLFF.

This clonotype was seen at least ten times. The chain employs TRBV12-3 or TRBV12-4 and TRBJ2-3; 9 bases line up with TRBD1. The CDR3 sequence is 16 residues long. The junction had 4 bases not matched to a gene; V was cut back by 3 bases and J by 0 bases. CDR3 coding DNA: TGTGCCAGCAGTTTCCGGGACAGGGAAAGCACAGATACGCAGTATTTT. Translating it yields CASSFRDRESTDTQYF.

A few counts support this clonotype. V usage is TRBV15 and J usage is TRBJ2-2; TRBD2 is a possible D gene (5 bases). Trimming shortened V by 0 bases and J by 4 bases, and 9 bases separated the two germline ends. The CDR3 length is 15 residues. Germline V lookup: CDR1 LNHNV, CDR2 YYDKDF (reference sequence). The CDR3 DNA reads as TGTGCCACCAGCAGAGAGGGAGTCTCCACCGGGGAGCTGTTTTTT. This sequence encodes CATSREGVSTGELFF.

CDR3: CSALISGSYEQYF. The CDR3 bases are TGCAGTGCCCTTATTAGCGGATCCTACGAGCAGTACTTC. The chain carries TRBV20-1 and TRBJ2-7, with TRBD2 as a possible D gene (6 bases). Germline V CDR1 and CDR2: DFQATT, SNEGSKA (reference sequence). Trimming removed 6 bases from V and 1 base from J, with 13 bases in between. CDR3 length: 13 amino acids.

This clonotype was picked up a small number of times. The rearrangement joins TRBV28 to TRBJ2-1; 10 positions match TRBD2. The CDR3 is 16 residues long. Germline V gene data show CDR1 as MDHEN and CDR2 as SYDVKM. V shed 5 bases and J 1 base; nucleotides not matched to a gene: 5. CDR3 residues: CASSDPSGSSYNEQFF. The CDR3 DNA is TGTGCCAGCAGTGATCCTAGCGGGAGTTCCTACAATGAGCAGTTCTTC.

V gene TRBV29-1 combines with J gene TRBJ1-1; a possible D gene is TRBD1 (5 bases). The V end was cut by 4 bases, the J end by 7 bases, with 13 bases between. CDR1 and CDR2 (germline): SQVTM, ANQGSEA. CDR3 length: 12 amino acids. The CDR3 DNA reads TGCAGCGTTGTACAGGAGGGAGTTGAAGCTTTCTTT. The encoded protein is CSVVQEGVEAFF.

Ten or more counts support this clonotype. The V gene is TRBV20-1, the J gene TRBJ2-7, with 7 bases identical to TRBD2. Germline CDR1 and CDR2: DFQATT and SNEGSKA (reference sequence). The CDR3 is 13 residues long. V was pared by 6 bases and J by 3 bases, with 8 bases of the junction left unmatched. The CDR3 DNA follows: TGCAGTGCCCGAACTAGCGCTCACTACGAGCAGTACTTC. This encodes CSARTSAHYEQYF.

CDR3 sequence reads: CASSQREVANYGYTF. The CDR3 DNA reads TGCGCCAGCAGCCAGCGGGAGGTAGCTAACTATGGCTACACCTTC. This rearrangement joins TRBV4-3 to TRBJ1-2; D gene ambiguous. CDR1 and CDR2 (germline): LGHNA, YSLEER. The germline V and J ends were trimmed by 3 bases and 0 bases, with 11 bases remaining between them. The CDR3 is made up of 15 amino acids.

V gene TRBV19 combines with J gene TRBJ2-1; D might be TRBD1 or TRBD2, each matching 6 bases. V lost 9 bases and J lost 4, with 16 bases in between. This CDR3 comprises 14 residues. The germline V gene has CDR1 LNHDA and CDR2 SQIVND (reference sequence). The CDR3 region has the DNA TGTGCCAGAGGGGGGCGGGTTCGATACAATGAGCAGTTCTTC. Translation gives CARGGRVRYNEQFF.

The chain has TRBV11-2 and TRBJ1-1, with D maybe TRBD1 (5 bases). This CDR3 comprises 17 residues. The ends were cut back, 7 bases at V and 0 bases at J, with 21 bases in the middle. Germline V gene sequence: CDR1 SGHAT, CDR2 FQNNGV. Here the CDR3 reads CASTPGQEFTMNTEAFF. CDR3 coding DNA: TGTGCCAGCACCCCAGGACAAGAATTTACCATGAACACTGAAGCTTTCTTT.

The chain employs TRBV12-3 or TRBV12-4 and TRBJ1-2; maybe TRBD1 (5 bases). This CDR3 spans 15 amino acids. V lost 7 bases to trimming and J lost 4 bases, with 19 bases between them. The CDR3 spells CASTVKSGGTYGYTF. In nucleotides, the CDR3 is TGTGCCAGCACCGTAAAAAGTGGGGGGACCTATGGCTACACCTTC.

This clonotype was recorded a few times. The chain couples TRBV7-6 to TRBJ2-7; the match to TRBD2 covers 7 bases. The CDR3 totals 15 residues. Germline CDR1 SGHVS, CDR2 FNYEAQ. Trimming cost V 5 bases and J 2 bases; bases outside gene matches: 9. CDR3 amino acids: CASSPQRDQTYEQYF. Written as DNA, the CDR3 is TGTGCCAGCAGCCCCCAGCGGGACCAAACCTACGAGCAGTACTTC. The full variable domain, in which reference TRBV7-6 and TRBJ2-7 provide the parts outside the CDR3, is GAGVSQSPRYKVTKRGQDVALRCDPISGHVSLYWYRQALGQGPEFLTYFNYEAQQDKSGLPNDRFSAERPEGSISTLTIQRTEQRDSAMYRCASSPQRDQTYEQYFGPGTRLTVT.

The chain has TRBV4-3 and TRBJ2-7; D is perhaps TRBD2 (7 bases). The ends were cut back, 5 bases at V and 6 bases at J, with 14 bases in the middle. CDR1 is LGHNA and CDR2 is YSLEER in the germline V gene. The CDR3 runs 13 residues. The DNA for the CDR3 is TGCGCCAGCAGCTGGGGGGGGCTTGGCGAGCAGTACTTC. Translating it yields CASSWGGLGEQYF.

This chain connects TRBV4-2 to TRBJ2-1; 8 bases align to TRBD1. Germline trimming cut 6 bases from V and 2 bases from J; bases unmatched to any gene: 9. The germline CDR1 and CDR2 sequences are LGHNA and YNFKEQ. The CDR3 is 16 amino acids. CDR3 residues: CASSLRTGSTYNEQFF. CDR3 DNA: TGTGCCAGCAGTCTACGGACAGGGAGCACCTACAATGAGCAGTTCTTC.

The chain has TRBV4-1 and TRBJ2-3; TRBD2 aligns across 8 bases. In germline, CDR1 is MGHRA, CDR2 YSYEKL. CDR3 size: 14 residues. V trimming: 3 bases; J trimming: 4 bases; junction bases outside the gene matches: 3. In DNA, the CDR3 is TGCGCCAGCAGCCACCCCGGGGGGGCAGATACGCAGTATTTT. It translates to CASSHPGGADTQYF.

This clonotype showed up many times. The J gene is TRBJ2-1, the V gene TRBV6-2 or TRBV6-3; D call uncertain. Germline CDR1 and CDR2: MNHEY and SVGEGT. The CDR3 runs to 15 residues. Deletions cut 2 bases from V and 0 bases from J, with 8 bases between. CDR3 protein: CASSYRPSSYNEQFF. The CDR3, as DNA: TGTGCCAGCAGTTACCGCCCGAGCTCCTACAATGAGCAGTTCTTC.

The chain couples TRBV6-5 to TRBJ1-1, with a possible D match to TRBD1 (5 bases). This CDR3 spans 14 amino acids. Germline V gene lookup returns CDR1 MNHEY and CDR2 SVGAGI. V lost 0 bases and J 1 base, leaving 6 bases between the germline ends. CDR3 coding DNA: TGTGCCAGCAGTTACTCGAGGGGGAACACTGAAGCTTTCTTT. Amino acids: CASSYSRGNTEAFF.

The table lists this clonotype with many counts. The chain combines TRBV15 with TRBJ1-2, with a possible D match to TRBD1 (5 bases). Trimming cost V 3 bases and J 5 bases, with 13 bases left between them. This CDR3 is 14 amino acids long. Looked up from germline, CDR1 is LNHNV and CDR2 is YYDKDF (reference sequence). The CDR3 coding sequence is TGTGCCACCAGCAGCCTTCGGGGGTTATATGGCTACACCTTC. Protein product: CATSSLRGLYGYTF.

CDR3 loop: CASSLGTGEPYEQYF. The CDR3 DNA sequence: TGTGCCAGCAGTTTAGGGACAGGCGAACCCTACGAGCAGTACTTC. The chain links TRBV28 to TRBJ2-7; 8 nucleotides agree with TRBD1. The length of the CDR3 is 15 residues. After removal of 2 bases from V and 2 bases from J, the junction contained 5 bases not matched to a gene. In germline, CDR1 is MDHEN, CDR2 SYDVKM.

With respect to this clonotype: This may stem from a read error, because a much larger clone lies one nucleotide away. The J gene is TRBJ2-1, the V gene TRBV11-1, with TRBD2 as a possible D gene (6 bases). The CDR3 is 17 amino acids. Per the germline V gene, CDR1 is SGHAT and CDR2 is FQDESV (reference sequence). The CDR3 spells CAGSFSMDGSSYNEQFF. CDR3 DNA sequence: TGTGCCGGCAGCTTCTCGATGGACGGGAGCTCCTACAATGAGCAGTTCTTC.

This rearrangement joins TRBV6-2 or TRBV6-3 to TRBJ2-7; D might be TRBD1 or TRBD2, each matching 6 bases. V lost 7 bases, J lost 6 bases, and 22 bases lay in between. Germline V gene data show CDR1 as MNHEY and CDR2 as SVGEGT. The CDR3 has 15 amino acids. CDR3 nucleotides: TGTGCCAGCACCCCTCCGGGACTGGGGGCCCGCGAGCAGTACTTC. This encodes CASTPPGLGAREQYF.

The chain recombines TRBV9 with TRBJ2-3; 12 bases are shared with TRBD2. Germline CDR1 is SGDLS and CDR2 is YYNGEE. J gave up 3 bases and V 4 bases, and 9 bases lay outside the gene matches. The CDR3 has 17 residues. The CDR3 region has the DNA TGTGCCAGCAGCTCTCGGAGGACTAGCGGGGATACAGATACGCAGTATTTT. The encoded protein is CASSSRRTSGDTDTQYF.